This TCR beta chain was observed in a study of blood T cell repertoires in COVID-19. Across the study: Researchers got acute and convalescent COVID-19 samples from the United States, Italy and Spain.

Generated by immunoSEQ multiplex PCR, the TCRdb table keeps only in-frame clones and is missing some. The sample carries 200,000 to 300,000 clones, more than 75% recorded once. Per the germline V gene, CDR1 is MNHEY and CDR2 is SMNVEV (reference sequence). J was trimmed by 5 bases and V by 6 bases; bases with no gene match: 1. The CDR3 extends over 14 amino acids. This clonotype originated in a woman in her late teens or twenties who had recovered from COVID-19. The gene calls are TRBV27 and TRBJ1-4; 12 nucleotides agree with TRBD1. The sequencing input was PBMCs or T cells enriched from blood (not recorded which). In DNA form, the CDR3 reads TGTGCCAGCAGGGGGACAGGGGGCAATGAAAAACTGTTTTTT. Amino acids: CASRGTGGNEKLFF.